The sequence of this TCR beta chain was determined in a study of blood T cell repertoires in COVID-19. At the level of the study: Both acute and convalescent COVID-19 samples were obtained from the United States, Italy and Spain. PBMCs, B-cell-depleted T cells, or T cells provided the cDNA or gDNA that made up the material.

The CDR3 has 11 amino acids. This clone was detected a few times. Original analysis: Scientists estimated how many nucleated cells there were by amplifying reference gene primers. Libraries were prepared by immunoSEQ multiplex PCR; TCRdb keeps only in-frame clonotypes and omits some of them. From that table come the V and J calls and clone size; the DNA was used to work out D and trimming. The data show some 170,000 clones, approximately 86% seen once. V is TRBV1 and J is TRBJ2-7; the D call of TRBD2 is as the table states it, not checked on the DNA. TRBV1 is classified as a pseudogene. This clonotype originated in a woman aged 45-65 years with acute or convalescent COVID-19. The specimen was peripheral blood. The DNA of the CDR3 is TGCACCAGCAGCCAAGGTCTCGAGCAGTACTTC. This translates into CTSSQGLEQYF.